This T cell receptor (beta chain) was captured by sequencing in a study of blood T cell repertoires in COVID-19. Turning to the study itself: Acute and convalescent COVID-19 samples came from the United States, Italy and Spain. The analysed material was cDNA or gDNA that came from T cells, B-cell-depleted T cells, or PBMCs.

This CDR3 region has 16 residues. Trimming removed 4 bases from V and 2 bases from J; junction bases left unmatched: 8. Germline V CDR1 and CDR2: SGHDN, FVKESK. This clone was seen a single time. In the authors' methods: Reference gene primers were amplified, and this amplification served to estimate nucleated cell counts. Here immunoSEQ multiplex PCR was the method, and the copy in TCRdb shows in-frame clones only, minus some. V and J calls and clone size are as listed in that table; D and trimming were resolved from the DNA. This table holds about 8,300 clones, approximately 88% found once. Sequenced sample: peripheral blood. The rearrangement uses TRBV14 and TRBJ2-7, with 10 nucleotides matching TRBD2. The sequence was collected from a human donor in a cohort sampled during active COVID-19. CDR3 nucleotide sequence: TGTGCCAGCAGCCCAATCGACAGCGGGAGGGCCTACGAGCAGTACTTC. It yields the protein CASSPIDSGRAYEQYF. The full variable domain, completed using reference TRBV14 and TRBJ2-7, is EAGVTQFPSHSVIEKGQTVTLRCDPISGHDNLYWYRRVMGKEIKFLLHFVKESKQDESGMPNNRFLAERTGGTYSTLKVQPAELEDSGVYFCASSPIDSGRAYEQYFGPGTRLTVT.